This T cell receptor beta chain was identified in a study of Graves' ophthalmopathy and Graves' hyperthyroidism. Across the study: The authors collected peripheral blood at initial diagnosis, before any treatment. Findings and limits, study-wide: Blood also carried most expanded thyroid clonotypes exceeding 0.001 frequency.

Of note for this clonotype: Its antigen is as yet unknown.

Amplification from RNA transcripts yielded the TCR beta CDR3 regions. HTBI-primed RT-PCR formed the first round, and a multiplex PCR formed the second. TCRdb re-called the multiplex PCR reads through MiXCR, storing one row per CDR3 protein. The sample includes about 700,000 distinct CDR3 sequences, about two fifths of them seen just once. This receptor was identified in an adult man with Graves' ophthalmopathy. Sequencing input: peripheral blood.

CDR3 sequence (DNA): TGTGCCAGCAGTTCCCGGGACAGGGCGTTCGGTAATTCACCCCTCCACTTT. It encodes CASSSRDRAFGNSPLHF. The gene calls are TRBV7-8 and TRBJ1-6; 9 bases fit TRBD1. The CDR3 is 17 amino acids. The V segment lost 6 bases and the J segment 6 bases; nucleotides outside the gene matches: 12. CDR1 and CDR2 from the germline V gene are SGHVS and FQNEAQ.